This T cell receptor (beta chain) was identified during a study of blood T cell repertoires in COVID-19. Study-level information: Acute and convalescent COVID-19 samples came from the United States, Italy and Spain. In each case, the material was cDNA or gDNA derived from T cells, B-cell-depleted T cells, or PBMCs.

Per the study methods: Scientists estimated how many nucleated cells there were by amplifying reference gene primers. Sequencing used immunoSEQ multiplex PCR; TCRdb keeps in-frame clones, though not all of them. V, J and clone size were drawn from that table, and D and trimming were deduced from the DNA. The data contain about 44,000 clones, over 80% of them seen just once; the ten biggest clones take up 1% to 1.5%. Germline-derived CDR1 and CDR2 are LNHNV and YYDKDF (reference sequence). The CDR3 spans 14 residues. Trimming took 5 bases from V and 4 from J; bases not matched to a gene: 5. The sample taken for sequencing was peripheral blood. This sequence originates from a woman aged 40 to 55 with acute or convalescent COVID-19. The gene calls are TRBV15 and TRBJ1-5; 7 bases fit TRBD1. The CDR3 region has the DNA TGTGCCACCAGCCGGACAGGCGATAATCAGCCCCAGCATTTT. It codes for CATSRTGDNQPQHF. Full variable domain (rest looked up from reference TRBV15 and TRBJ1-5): DAMVIQNPRYQVTQFGKPVTLSCSQTLNHNVMYWYQQKSSQAPKLLFHYYDKDFNNEADTPDNFQSRRPNTSFCFLDIRSPGLGDTAMYLCATSRTGDNQPQHFGDGTRLSIL.